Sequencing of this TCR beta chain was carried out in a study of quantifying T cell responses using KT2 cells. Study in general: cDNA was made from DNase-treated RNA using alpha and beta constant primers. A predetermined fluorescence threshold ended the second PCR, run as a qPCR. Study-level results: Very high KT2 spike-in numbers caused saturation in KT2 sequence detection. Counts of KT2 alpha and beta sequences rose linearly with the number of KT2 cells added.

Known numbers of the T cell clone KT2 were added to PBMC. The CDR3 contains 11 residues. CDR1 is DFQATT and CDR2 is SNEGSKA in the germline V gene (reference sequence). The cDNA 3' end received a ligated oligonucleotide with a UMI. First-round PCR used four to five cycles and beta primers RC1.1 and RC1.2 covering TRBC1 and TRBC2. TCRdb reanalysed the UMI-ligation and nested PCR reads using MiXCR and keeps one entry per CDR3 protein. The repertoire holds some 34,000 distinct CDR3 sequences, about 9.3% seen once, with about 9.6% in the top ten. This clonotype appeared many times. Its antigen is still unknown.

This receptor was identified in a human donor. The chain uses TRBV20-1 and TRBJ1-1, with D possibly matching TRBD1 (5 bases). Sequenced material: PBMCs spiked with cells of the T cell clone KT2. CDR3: CSVMGGFEAFF. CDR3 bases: TGCAGCGTCATGGGGGGGTTTGAAGCTTTCTTT.